Included here is one T cell receptor (beta chain) sequence, with context. Its antigen is not identified. Measured with immunoSEQ multiplex PCR; TCRdb has only the in-frame clones, and not every one. In the table there are about 1.1 million clones, 78% of which are singletons. The sample comes from a study of shared clonotypes between healthy human individuals. Findings of the study overall: Shared clonotypes: 4.5% to 5% naive CD4, around 3.5% naive CD8, less than 2.5% memory CD4, 0.35% to 0.5% memory CD8.

Between the trimmed V and J ends, which lost 7 bases and 2 bases, there was a span of 15 bases. The CDR3 is 15 amino acids. CDR1 and CDR2 (germline): MDHEN, SYDVKM. The TCR sequence derives from a man younger than 35 in good health. Some clones in this sample may be carry-over from other donors' samples. The rearrangement uses TRBV28 and TRBJ1-5; the D is unclear. The sequenced sample was memory CD4+ T cells from PBMCs. The subset: CD45RA-negative fraction. CDR3 bases: TGTGCCAGCAACCCCTTGGGTTATCGCAATCAGCCCCAGCATTTT. This sequence encodes CASNPLGYRNQPQHF.